This T cell receptor (beta chain) stems from a study of human T cells and chemical hapten exposure. Across the whole study: After 6 days, upper back 0.01% DPC patch tests were scored.

Study findings and constraints: Sensitization with DPC brought no change to TCRs above 1 in 1000 in frequency.

Time point specified: pre-sensitization, week 0. Indicated treatment: therapeutic diphenylcyclopropenone sensitization with weekly scalp DPC. Donation of samples came from alopecia patients who were 18 to 70 years old and suitable for DPC. Single cDNA molecules in the library carried unique molecular identifiers attached during preparation. MiXCR, applied by TCRdb to the RACE reads, yields one record per CDR3 protein. Among around 60,000 distinct CDR3 sequences listed, 6.7% were seen once. This clonotype has ten or more counts. Its antigen is not identified. V shed 2 bases and J shed 0 bases, with 12 bases lying between them. CDR3 length equals 16 residues. In germline, CDR1 is LNHDA, CDR2 SQIVND (reference sequence).

The specimen was whole blood, collected in connection with sensitization to the hapten diphenylcyclopropenone (DPC). This clonotype was obtained from a woman aged 30 to 39 with alopecia areata. Some clones in this sample may be carry-over from other donors' samples. This chain joins TRBV19 and TRBJ2-3; D is unresolved. CDR3 residues: CASSISRAISTDTQYF. CDR3 sequence (DNA): TGTGCCAGTAGTATAAGTAGAGCGATCAGCACAGATACGCAGTATTTT.